This TCR beta chain was recovered during a study of post-analysis software for immune sequencing data. The study, taken as a whole, reports: Five or six TRBV segments, TRBV5-6, TRBV5-1 and TRBV20-1 among them, were found more frequent in patients than controls. There was significantly lower normalized Chao1 diversity in multiple sclerosis patients than in controls. Pronounced co-clustering by F measure was evident among identically batched samples.

V lost 4 bases to trimming and J lost 4 bases, with 18 bases between them. The CDR3 runs 16 residues. Of note for this clonotype: Antigen specificity is unknown.

Sequencing libraries made from TCR beta cDNA carried unique molecular identifiers. Roughly 510,000 cDNA molecules were recovered from an input of roughly 0.85 to 10 million T cells. TCRdb re-analysed the PCR reads in MiXCR, keeping a single row per CDR3 protein. The sample lists more than 500,000 distinct CDR3 sequences; 34% were seen once. The gene calls are TRBV12-3 or TRBV12-4 and TRBJ2-3; D is possibly TRBD2 (5 bases). The clonotype originates from a girl aged 2-17 years with multiple sclerosis. Specimen: blood. CDR3 nucleotide sequence: TGTGCCAGCAGTTCCCCAGGAGGTCGCAACGCAGATACGCAGTATTTT. Amino acids: CASSSPGGRNADTQYF.